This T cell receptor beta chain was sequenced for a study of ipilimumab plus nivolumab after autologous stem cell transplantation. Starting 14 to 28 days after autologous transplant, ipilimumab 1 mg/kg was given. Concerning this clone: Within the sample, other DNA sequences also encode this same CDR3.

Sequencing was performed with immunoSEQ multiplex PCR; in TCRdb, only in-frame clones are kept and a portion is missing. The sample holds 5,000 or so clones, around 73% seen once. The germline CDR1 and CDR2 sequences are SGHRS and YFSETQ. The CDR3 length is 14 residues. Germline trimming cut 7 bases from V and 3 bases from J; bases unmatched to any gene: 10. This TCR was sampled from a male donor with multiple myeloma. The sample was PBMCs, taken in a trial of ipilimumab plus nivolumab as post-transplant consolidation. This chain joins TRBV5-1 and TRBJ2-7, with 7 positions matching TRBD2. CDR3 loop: CASRPGGGSYEQYF. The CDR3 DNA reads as TGCGCCAGCCGTCCTGGGGGGGGAAGCTACGAGCAGTACTTC.